The entry that follows covers one T cell receptor (beta chain) sequence. This clone was observed a handful of times. The antigen it recognizes is unknown. Per-base quality was not reported, and no clone a single base away is much larger than it. The sample originates from a study of T cells in localized non-small cell lung cancer (TCRdb year 2020). Turning to the overall study: T cell repertoires of fewer than 250 early-stage NSCLC patients were analyzed, with tumors being compared against uninvolved tumor-adjacent lungs. The cohort was made up of around 240 treatment-naive NSCLC patients whose localized lung tumors had been resected. The mean age of the NSCLC patients was roughly 70 years, with 130 or so men and about a hundred women. Overall results and qualifications from the work: Because multi-region tumor sequencing was not performed, intratumor heterogeneity could not be ruled out. Uninvolved tumor-adjacent lung showed the highest T cell clonality, higher than tumor, which suggests more focused antigenic responses in the uninvolved tumor-adjacent lung. Of the top 100 tumor clones, a median of approximately 60 were detected in paired uninvolved adjacent lung; over 25 were also among that lung's top 100. Higher T cell density in blood was associated with longer overall survival, whereas higher clonality in adjacent lung was associated with shorter survival. Because the study design was exploratory, TCR variables were selected using unadjusted p-values without false-discovery rate correction.

The germline ends are 16 bases apart after V is trimmed by 3 bases and J by 2 bases. Counted from cysteine to phenylalanine, this CDR3 has 16 amino acids. Only the CDR3 region is kept as DNA, spanning 48 bases read in frame from base 1. CDR1 and CDR2 are drawn from the germline V gene: SGDLS, YYNGEE. The immunoSEQ Assay was used to sequence TCR beta CDR3 regions from DNA. As for how the authors treated the data: T cell density was computed as TCR beta template counts normalized to usable DNA estimated by amplifying housekeeping genes. Richness was estimated with the preseqR package, extrapolating to 400,000 templates for PBMC samples and 120,000 templates for tissue samples. Clonality was taken to be one minus Pielou's evenness. Differential abundance testing on productive amino-acid clonotypes, with a minimum total count of 5 and an alpha of 0.1, was used to identify tissue-enriched TCRs. The Jaccard Index and the Morisita Overlap Index were used to measure repertoire overlap between compartments. GLIPH clustered TCR beta CDR3s with public tetramer-defined viral CDR3s; viral motifs required at least three viral sequences plus V-gene enrichment. In TCRdb, the immuneACCESS table is reduced to in-frame sequences with V and J assigned. These tables do not hold every clone; where another copy was compared, an unresolved V gene accounts for under half, and the others remain unexplained. Clone size and V and J calls were adopted from that table, with D and trimming inferred from the DNA. The sample has fewer than 40,000 clones on record, 70% to 90% of them singletons. Approximately 4% of the sample goes to the ten largest clones.

At diagnosis, peripheral blood, uninvolved tumor-adjacent lung and tumor were collected and were preserved as a mix of fresh-frozen and FFPE material. Blood samples were analyzed as peripheral blood mononuclear cells for TCR repertoire profiling. The receptor was derived from a male donor at least 60 years old with stage III lung adenocarcinoma. The source material was peripheral blood, sampled before any cancer treatment. The chain was built from TRBV9 and TRBJ2-3; the D gene cannot be named for sure. DNA sequence: TGTGCCAGCAGCGAACTTTATGGAGAGAACACAGATACGCAGTATTTT. This is translated as CASSELYGENTDTQYF.